The present T cell receptor beta chain was sequenced within a study of cytomegalovirus exposure and HLA in healthy donors. This clone was recorded only once. The antigen is undetermined. PCR primers comprised 60 Vbeta and 13 Jbeta primers. Method: immunoSEQ multiplex PCR; TCRdb's copy keeps in-frame clones and lacks some. The repertoire holds approximately 160,000 clones, around 83% seen once, with about 4% in the top ten. The V gene lost 3 bases and the J gene lost 6 bases, with 12 bases spanning the gap. CDR3 size: 14 residues. Germline V gene sequence: CDR1 MGHRA, CDR2 YSYEKL. Whole-study findings and limits: One variant, a missense change in DCLRE1C, was linked in a later analysis to TCR beta V- and J-gene trimming. The classifier, whose performance was assessed in both the original and validation cohorts, reportedly diagnosed cytomegalovirus status with high specificity and sensitivity. By a later analysis, the bulk of CMV-associated TCR beta chains appeared HLA-restricted.

The sample comprised PBMCs. The chain recombines TRBV4-1 with TRBJ1-5; D call uncertain. The receptor was derived from a man aged 50 or older in good health and CMV-seropositive. The CDR3 DNA is TGCGCCAGCAGCCAGGAGATGGTGGGTCAGCCCCAGCATTTT. Translating gives CASSQEMVGQPQHF.